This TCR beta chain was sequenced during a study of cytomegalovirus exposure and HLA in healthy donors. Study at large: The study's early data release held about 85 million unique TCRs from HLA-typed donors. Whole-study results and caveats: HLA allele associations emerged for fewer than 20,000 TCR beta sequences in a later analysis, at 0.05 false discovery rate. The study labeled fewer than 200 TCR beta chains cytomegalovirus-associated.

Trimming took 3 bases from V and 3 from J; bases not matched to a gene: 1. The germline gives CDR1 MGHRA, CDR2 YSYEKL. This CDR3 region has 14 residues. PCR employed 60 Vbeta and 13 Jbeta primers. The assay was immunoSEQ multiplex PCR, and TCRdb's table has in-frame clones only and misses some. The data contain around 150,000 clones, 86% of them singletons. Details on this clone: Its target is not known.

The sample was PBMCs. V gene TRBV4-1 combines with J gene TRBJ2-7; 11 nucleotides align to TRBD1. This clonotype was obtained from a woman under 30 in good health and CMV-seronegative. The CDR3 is CASSQGQGDYEQYF. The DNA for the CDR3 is TGCGCCAGCAGCCAGGGACAGGGGGACTACGAGCAGTACTTC.